These T cell receptor beta chains were read from a single sample in a study of OX40 agonist ivuxolimab in advanced cancers. Sequencing was performed with immunoSEQ multiplex PCR; in TCRdb, only in-frame clones are kept and a portion is missing. The sample has approximately 33,000 clones, 90% seen once. Sequences were derived from CD4+ or CD8+ T cells sorted from blood, sampled in a trial of the OX40 agonist ivuxolimab. The receptors shown here come from an adult with an advanced solid tumor such as melanoma, head and neck, liver or kidney cancer. The CDR3 runs from the conserved cysteine through the conserved F or W. The D gene is left open where the match is weak. Clone sizes are given selectively: once, few, many, or a class where the clone is expanded.

D,V,size,J,DNA,CDR3
TRBD1,TRBV5-1,NA,TRBJ2-3,TGCGCCAGCAGCTGGGACAGTTCTAGCACAGATACGCAGTATTTT,CASSWDSSSTDTQYF
TRBD2,TRBV11-2,NA,TRBJ2-5,TGTGCCAGCAGCTTAGATGGGAACGGGCGCGGGGGTAGAGAGACCCAGTACTTC,CASSLDGNGRGGRETQYF
TRBD1,TRBV7-9,NA,TRBJ2-7,TGTGCCAGCAGCTTCGGGACAGGGGGGACCTACGAGCAGTACTTC,CASSFGTGGTYEQYF
NA,TRBV7-2,NA,TRBJ2-3,TGTGCCAGCAGCTTAGCCCAGACAATCACAGATACGCAGTATTTT,CASSLAQTITDTQYF
NA,TRBV7-7,medium-sized,TRBJ2-5,TGTGCCAGCAGCTTAGGAGACTATGGGAGTGGCCAAGAGACCCAGTACTTC,CASSLGDYGSGQETQYF
TRBD2,TRBV27,NA,TRBJ2-2,TGTGCCAGCAGTTTGCTAGCGGCCGGGGAGCTGTTTTTT,CASSLLAAGELFF
NA,TRBV7-2,NA,TRBJ2-1,TGTGCCAGCACCGAAGCTGGGGATGAGCAGTTCTTC,CASTEAGDEQFF
TRBD1,TRBV16,NA,TRBJ2-3,TGTGCCAGCAGCCCAATGACAGGGAAAGATACGCAGTATTTT,CASSPMTGKDTQYF
NA,TRBV5-8,NA,TRBJ1-2,TGTGCCAGCAGCGAGGGCGGCTACACCTTC,CASSEGGYTF
NA,TRBV27,NA,TRBJ2-7,TGTGCCAGCAGTTTATCGGGGTCCTACGAGCAGTACTTC,CASSLSGSYEQYF
NA,TRBV10-2,once,TRBJ1-5,TGCGCCAGCAGTGAGCCGGGCGAGGGGAATCAGCCCCAGCATTTT,CASSEPGEGNQPQHF
NA,TRBV27,NA,TRBJ2-7,TGTGCCAGCAGTTTAGGGCAGTACTACGAGCAGTACTTC,CASSLGQYYEQYF
TRBD1,TRBV19,NA,TRBJ2-7,TGTGCCAGTAGTACCGGGACAGGGAACGAGCAGTACTTC,CASSTGTGNEQYF
TRBD1,TRBV7-9,NA,TRBJ1-2,TGTGCCAGCTACCCGGACAGGGTCGGTGGCTACACCTTC,CASYPDRVGGYTF
NA,TRBV13,NA,TRBJ2-7,TGTGCCAGCAGCTTAGGGACAGACCTCGTGTTC,CASSLGTDLVF
TRBD1,TRBV7-6,NA,TRBJ2-1,TGTGCCAGCAGCCTCGTACCGGGACAGGGGGACAATGAGCAGTTCTTC,CASSLVPGQGDNEQFF